This T cell receptor (beta chain) was identified during a study of regulatory T cells in long-lasting Graves disease. Arm-PCR of CDR3 regions and iRepertoire HTBI primers were used to build TCR beta libraries. From the multiplex PCR reads, TCRdb called clonotypes with MiXCR, one entry per CDR3 protein. The sample lists 240,000 or so distinct CDR3 sequences; about 19% were seen once. This sample's time point: newly diagnosed GD, antithyroid drugs for less than 3 months. From RNA extracted from PBMCs, the TCR library was made. V dropped 0 bases and J dropped 8 bases, with 7 bases sitting between them. This CDR3 is 13 amino acids long. Germline V gene sequence: CDR1 KGHSH, CDR2 LQKENI. Many counts were recorded for this clonotype.

This rearrangement joins TRBV18 to TRBJ2-2; D ambiguous. This TCR was sampled from a female donor with Graves disease. Specimen: peripheral blood mononuclear cells (PBMCs), collected at new diagnosis, from a patient treated with antithyroid drugs. The CDR3 DNA reads TGTGCCAGCTCACCACCCCAGTTTGGGGAGCTGTTTTTT. Encoded protein: CASSPPQFGELFF. Complete variable domain (other parts from reference TRBV18 and TRBJ2-2): NAGVMQNPRHLVRRRGQEARLRCSPMKGHSHVYWYRQLPEEGLKFMVYLQKENIIDESGMPKERFSAEFPKEGPSILRIQQVVRGDSAAYFCASSPPQFGELFFGEGSRLTVL.